The subject of this entry is one TCR beta chain. This clonotype was observed many times. Its antigen target is currently unknown. Base-call qualities are not available, and no considerably larger clone is one nucleotide away. This sample was taken from a study of patients with pleural tuberculosis (dated 2014 in TCRdb). From the cysteine up to the phenylalanine, the CDR3 has a length of 13 residues. Kept here is only the CDR3 DNA, which spans 39 bases and is read in frame from base 1. From a lookup of the germline V gene, CDR1 and CDR2 are SNHLY and FYNNEI. At the junction V is shortened by 8 bases and J by 9 bases, with 17 bases in between. Sequencing was carried out with an Illumina Genome Analyzer IIx. TCRdb reprocessed the public reads (quality trimming at Q25 with fastp, clone calling with MiXCR) and kept in-frame beta chains. Every CDR3 protein is listed once, alongside the most common genes and DNA of its rows. The sample includes around 50,000 distinct CDR3 sequences, with less than 8% observed a single time. Clones ranked in the top ten supply around 15% of the sample.

The receptor was derived from a human donor with pleural tuberculosis. The V and J segments used are TRBV2 and TRBJ2-1; no D segment can be confidently identified. Read as DNA, the sequence is TGTGCCAGCCTTAAAGGAGAGTTGGGTGAGCAGTTCTTC. This yields the protein CASLKGELGEQFF. Here the CDR3 is joined to the reference TRBV2 and TRBJ2-1 genes, and the full variable domain is: EPEVTQTPSHQVTQMGQEVILRCVPISNHLYFYWYRQILGQKVEFLVSFYNNEISEKSEIFDDQFSVERPDGSNFTLKIRSTKLEDSAMYFCASLKGELGEQFFGPGTRLTVL.